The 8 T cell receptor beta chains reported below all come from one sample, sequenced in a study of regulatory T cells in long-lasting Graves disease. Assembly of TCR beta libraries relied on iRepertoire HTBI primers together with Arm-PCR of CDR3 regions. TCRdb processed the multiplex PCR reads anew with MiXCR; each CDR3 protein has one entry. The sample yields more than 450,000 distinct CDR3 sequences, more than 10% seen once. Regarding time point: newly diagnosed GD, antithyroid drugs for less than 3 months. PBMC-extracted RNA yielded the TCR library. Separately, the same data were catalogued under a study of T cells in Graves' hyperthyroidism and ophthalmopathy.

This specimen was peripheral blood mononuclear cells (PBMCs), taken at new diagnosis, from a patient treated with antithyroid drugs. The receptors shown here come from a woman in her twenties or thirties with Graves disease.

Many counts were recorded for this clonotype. Here the CDR3 reads CASSPRHSGRLSEQYF. The CDR3 DNA reads TGTGCCAGCAGCCCCCGACATAGCGGGAGGCTAAGCGAGCAGTACTTC. V usage is TRBV14 and J usage is TRBJ2-7; 10 bases fit TRBD2. In germline, CDR1 is SGHDN, CDR2 FVKESK. CDR3 length equals 16 residues. V was clipped by 4 bases and J by 6 bases; unmatched bases: 12.

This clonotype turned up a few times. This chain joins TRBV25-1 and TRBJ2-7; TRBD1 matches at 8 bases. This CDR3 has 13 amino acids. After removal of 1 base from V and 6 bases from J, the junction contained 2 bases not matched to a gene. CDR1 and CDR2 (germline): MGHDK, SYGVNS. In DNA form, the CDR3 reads TGTGCCAGCAGTGAATGGACAGGGCGCGAGCAGTACTTC. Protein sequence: CASSEWTGREQYF.

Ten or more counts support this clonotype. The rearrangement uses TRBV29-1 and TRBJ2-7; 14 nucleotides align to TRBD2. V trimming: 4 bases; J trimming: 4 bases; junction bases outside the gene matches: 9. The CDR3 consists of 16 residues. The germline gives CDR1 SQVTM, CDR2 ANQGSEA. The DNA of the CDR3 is TGCAGCGTTGGTGGGACTAGCGGGAGAGGGTTTTACGAGCAGTACTTC. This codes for CSVGGTSGRGFYEQYF.

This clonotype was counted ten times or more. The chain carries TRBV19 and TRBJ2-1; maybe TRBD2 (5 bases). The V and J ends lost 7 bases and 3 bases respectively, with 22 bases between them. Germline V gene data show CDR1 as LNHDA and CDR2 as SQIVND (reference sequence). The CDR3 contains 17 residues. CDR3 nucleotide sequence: TGTGCCAGTACCCCAGTCGGCGCTAGCTCACTCTACAATGAGCAGTTCTTC. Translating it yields CASTPVGASSLYNEQFF.

As DNA, the CDR3 is TGCAGTGCTAGATGGGGTTCTGGAAACACCATATATTTT. Its translation: CSARWGSGNTIYF. This chain connects TRBV20-1 to TRBJ1-3; no definite D call. The germline V gene encodes CDR1 DFQATT and CDR2 SNEGSKA (reference sequence). There are 13 residues in the CDR3. The ends were cut back, 2 bases at V and 1 base at J, with 6 bases in the middle.

Here the CDR3 DNA reads TGTGCCAGCAGCTTGTCACCAGGGCCGAGCTCTGGAAACACCATATATTTT. It specifies CASSLSPGPSSGNTIYF. The rearrangement joins TRBV5-6 to TRBJ1-3, with D maybe TRBD1 (5 bases). V was shortened by 1 base and J by 0 bases, with 14 bases between the two germline ends. CDR1 and CDR2 from the germline V gene are SGHDT and YYEEEE. This CDR3 is built from 17 residues.

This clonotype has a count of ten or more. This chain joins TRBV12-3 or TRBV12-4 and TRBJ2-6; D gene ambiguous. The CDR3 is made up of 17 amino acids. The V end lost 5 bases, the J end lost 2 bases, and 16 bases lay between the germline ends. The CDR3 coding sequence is TGTGCCAGCAGTCCTCGACCTCGGAAAGCTGGGGCCAACGTCCTGACTTTC. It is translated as CASSPRPRKAGANVLTF.

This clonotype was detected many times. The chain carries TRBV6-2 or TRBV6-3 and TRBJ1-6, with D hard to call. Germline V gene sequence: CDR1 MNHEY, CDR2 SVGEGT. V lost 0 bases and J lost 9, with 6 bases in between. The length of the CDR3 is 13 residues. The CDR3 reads CASSYSSISPLHF. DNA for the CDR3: TGTGCCAGCAGTTACTCGTCCATTTCACCCCTCCACTTT.